The entry below gives a single T cell receptor (beta chain) sequence along with its context. The V end lost 2 bases, the J end lost 8 bases, and 15 bases lay between the germline ends. The CDR3 runs 14 residues. The V gene's germline CDR1 is MNHEY and CDR2 SVGAGI. Repertoires were generated with immunoSEQ multiplex PCR, while TCRdb's copy carries only in-frame clones and drops some. The table includes a few hundred thousand clones, over 75% detected once. The data stem from a study of blood T cell repertoires in COVID-19. This sequence joins TRBV6-5 and TRBJ1-1; D is ambiguous. The sequence came from a human donor with COVID-19, enrolled during active disease. The donor label of this sample is uncertain. The sequenced sample consisted of peripheral blood. CDR3 region: CASSYSSGWEEAFF. The CDR3 DNA follows: TGTGCCAGCAGTTACAGTTCGGGGTGGGAAGAAGCTTTCTTT.